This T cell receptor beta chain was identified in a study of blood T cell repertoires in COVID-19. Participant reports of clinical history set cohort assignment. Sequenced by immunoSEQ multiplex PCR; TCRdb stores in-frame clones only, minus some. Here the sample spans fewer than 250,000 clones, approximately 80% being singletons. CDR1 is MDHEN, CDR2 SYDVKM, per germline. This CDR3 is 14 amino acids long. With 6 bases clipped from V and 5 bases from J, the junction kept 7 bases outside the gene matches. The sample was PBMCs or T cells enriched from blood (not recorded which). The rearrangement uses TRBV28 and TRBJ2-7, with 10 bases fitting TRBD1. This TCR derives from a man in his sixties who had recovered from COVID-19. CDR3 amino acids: CASSRRDRGNEQYF. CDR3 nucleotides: TGTGCCAGCAGCCGCCGGGACAGGGGAAACGAGCAGTACTTC.